This TCR beta chain comes out of a study of T-cell reconstitution after alpha-beta-depleted transplantation in children. Study-level results: Certain patients had high TCRbeta diversity at day 60, and it came from recipient T cells and thymic progenitors that survived. Diversity and T-cell counts at one year after transplant derived mostly from new T cells. In patients about two months after transplant, alpha-beta T cells reportedly arose from several hundred expanded graft clones.

This clonotype has ten or more counts. The target antigen is unknown. Researchers prepared the TCRbeta library using unique molecular identifiers, the study reports. TCRdb used MiXCR to reprocess the PCR reads, holding one entry per CDR3 protein. Among about 200,000 distinct CDR3 sequences listed, 5.5% to 7% were seen once. The CDR3 extends over 12 amino acids. The ends were cut back, 1 base at V and 2 bases at J, with 6 bases in the middle. Germline CDR1 DFQATT, CDR2 SNEGSKA (reference sequence). V is TRBV20-1 and J is TRBJ2-7; D ambiguous. The sequence was collected from a girl under two years old with combined immunodeficiency, due to receive a stem cell transplant. This specimen was PBMCs, taken before TCRalphabeta/CD19-depleted stem cell transplant. The CDR3 loop reads CSARGLTYEQYF. The CDR3 nucleotides read TGCAGTGCTAGAGGCCTGACCTACGAGCAGTACTTC.